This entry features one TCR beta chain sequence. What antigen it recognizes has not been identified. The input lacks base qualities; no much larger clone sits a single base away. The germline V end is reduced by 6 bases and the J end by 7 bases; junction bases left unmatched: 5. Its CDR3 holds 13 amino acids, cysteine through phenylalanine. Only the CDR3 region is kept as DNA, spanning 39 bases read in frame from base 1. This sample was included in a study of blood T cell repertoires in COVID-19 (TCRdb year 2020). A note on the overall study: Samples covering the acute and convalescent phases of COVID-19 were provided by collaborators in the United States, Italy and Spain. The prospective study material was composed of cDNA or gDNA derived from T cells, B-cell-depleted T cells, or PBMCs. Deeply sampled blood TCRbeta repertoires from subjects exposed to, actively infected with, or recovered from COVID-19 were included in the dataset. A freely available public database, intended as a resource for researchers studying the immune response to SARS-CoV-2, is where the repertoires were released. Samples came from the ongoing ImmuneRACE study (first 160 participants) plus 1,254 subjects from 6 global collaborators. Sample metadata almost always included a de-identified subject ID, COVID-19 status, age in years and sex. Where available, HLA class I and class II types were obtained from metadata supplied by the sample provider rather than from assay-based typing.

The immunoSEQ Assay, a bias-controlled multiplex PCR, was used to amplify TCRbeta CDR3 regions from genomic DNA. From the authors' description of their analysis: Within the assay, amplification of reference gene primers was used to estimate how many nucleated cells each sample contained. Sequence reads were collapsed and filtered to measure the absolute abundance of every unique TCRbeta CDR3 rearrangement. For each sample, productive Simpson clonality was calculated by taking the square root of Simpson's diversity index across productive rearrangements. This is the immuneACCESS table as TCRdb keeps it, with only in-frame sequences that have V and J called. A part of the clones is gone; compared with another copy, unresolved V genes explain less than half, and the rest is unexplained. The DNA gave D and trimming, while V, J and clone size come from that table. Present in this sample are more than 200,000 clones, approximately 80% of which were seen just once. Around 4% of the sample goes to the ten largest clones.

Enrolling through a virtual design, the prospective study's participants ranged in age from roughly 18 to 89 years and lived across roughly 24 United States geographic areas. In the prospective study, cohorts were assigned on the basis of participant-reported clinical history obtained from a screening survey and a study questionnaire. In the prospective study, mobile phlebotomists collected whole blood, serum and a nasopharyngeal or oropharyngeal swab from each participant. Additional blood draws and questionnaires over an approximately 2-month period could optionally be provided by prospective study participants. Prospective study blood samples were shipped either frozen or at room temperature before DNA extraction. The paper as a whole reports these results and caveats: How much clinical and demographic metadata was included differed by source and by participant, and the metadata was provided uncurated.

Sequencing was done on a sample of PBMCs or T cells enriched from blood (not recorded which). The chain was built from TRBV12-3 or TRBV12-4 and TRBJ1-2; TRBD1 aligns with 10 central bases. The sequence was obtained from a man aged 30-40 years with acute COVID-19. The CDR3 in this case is CASRRTGGGGYTF. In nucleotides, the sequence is TGTGCCAGCAGACGGACAGGGGGGGGTGGCTACACCTTC.